This T cell receptor beta chain derives from a study of blood T cell repertoires in COVID-19 (dated by TCRdb to the early 2020s). Regarding the research as a whole: Samples covering the acute and convalescent phases of COVID-19 were provided by collaborators in the United States, Italy and Spain. The sample metadata nearly always contained a de-identified subject ID, COVID-19 status, age in years and sex. The material from the prospective study consisted of cDNA or gDNA derived from T cells, B-cell-depleted T cells, or PBMCs. Where HLA class I and class II types were available, the types were taken from metadata supplied by the sample provider, not from assay-based typing. The repertoires were made available in a free public database intended to serve as a resource for research on the immune response to SARS-CoV-2. The samples were drawn from two sources: the first 160 participants of the ongoing ImmuneRACE study, and 1,000 to 1,500 subjects contributed by 6 global collaborators. Deeply sampled blood TCRbeta repertoires from subjects exposed to, actively infected with, or recovered from COVID-19 were included in the dataset. Summary of the overall study and its limitations: Clinical and demographic metadata were provided uncurated, with the amount varying by source and participant.

Comment on this clone: There is no known antigen for this receptor. Per-base qualities were not stored, and no clone one base away is much larger.

TCRbeta CDR3 regions were amplified from genomic DNA using the immunoSEQ Assay, a bias-controlled multiplex PCR. The authors' pipeline ran thus. The number of nucleated cells in each sample was estimated from the amplification of reference gene primers within the assay. To quantify the absolute abundance of each unique TCRbeta CDR3 rearrangement, sequence reads were collapsed and filtered. For each sample, productive Simpson clonality was calculated as the square root of Simpson's diversity index over productive rearrangements. TCRdb mirrors the immuneACCESS table, restricted to in-frame sequences. Some clones are absent from its copies; in checked studies, under half trace to an unresolved V gene, and the reason for the others is unknown. Clone size and the V and J calls come from that table; the DNA yielded D and trimming. This sample lists fewer than 250,000 clones; more than 60% were detected once. 9.5% to 15% of the sample rests with the top ten.

The CDR3 spans 14 residues, from the cysteine through the phenylalanine. Only the CDR3 DNA stays, 42 bases, in frame from base 1. V is pruned by 2 bases and J by 5 bases, leaving 3 bases of the junction without a gene match. The germline V gene sets CDR1 to SQVTM and CDR2 to ANQGSEA. Collaborating institutions collected whole blood in K2EDTA tubes following their own protocols. For TCRbeta analysis, collaborator samples were shipped as frozen whole blood, as isolated PBMCs, or as DNA extracted from either sample type. The receptor was isolated from a woman aged 45-65 years with acute or convalescent COVID-19. Sequencing was done on a sample of peripheral blood. The rearrangement joined TRBV29-1 to TRBJ2-1, and 10 bases in between align with TRBD2. The CDR3 region has the sequence CSVEWGLANNEQFF. In nucleotides, the sequence is TGCAGCGTTGAATGGGGACTAGCGAACAATGAGCAGTTCTTC.